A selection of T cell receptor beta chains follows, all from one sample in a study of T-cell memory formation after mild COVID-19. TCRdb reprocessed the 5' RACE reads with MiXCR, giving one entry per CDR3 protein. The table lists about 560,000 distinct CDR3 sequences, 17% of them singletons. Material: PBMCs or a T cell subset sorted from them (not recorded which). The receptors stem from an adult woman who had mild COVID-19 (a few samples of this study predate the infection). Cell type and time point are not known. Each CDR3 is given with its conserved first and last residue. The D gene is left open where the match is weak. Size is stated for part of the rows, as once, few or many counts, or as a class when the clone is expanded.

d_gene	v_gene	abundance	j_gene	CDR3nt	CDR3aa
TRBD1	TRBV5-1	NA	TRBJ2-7	TGCGCCAGCAGCACCGGACAGGGGGCGATTGTCTTC	CASSTGQGAIVF
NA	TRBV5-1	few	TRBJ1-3	TGCGCCAGCAGCCGGGATGCTAACTCTGGAAACACCATATATTTT	CASSRDANSGNTIYF
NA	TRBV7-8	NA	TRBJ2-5	TGTGCCAGCAGCTTAGGATCTCCGGAGACCCAGTACTTC	CASSLGSPETQYF
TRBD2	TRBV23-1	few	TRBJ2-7	TGCGCCAGCAGAAATCGGCTAGCGGGTTCCTCCTACGAGCAGTACTTC	CASRNRLAGSSYEQYF
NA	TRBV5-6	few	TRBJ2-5	TGTGCCAGCAGCTTGACTAGCCGAGGTCGAGAGACCCAGTACTTC	CASSLTSRGRETQYF
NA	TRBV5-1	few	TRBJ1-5	TGCGCCAGCAGCTTGTTGGGGGGGGAACAGCCCCAGCATTTT	CASSLLGGEQPQHF
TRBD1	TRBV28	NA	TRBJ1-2	TGTGCCAGCAGTTTAGGGTTCGTATGGAGGACAGGCGCAACCTATGGCTACACCTTC	CASSLGFVWRTGATYGYTF
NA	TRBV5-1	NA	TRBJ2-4	TGCGCCAGCAGCTTGGGGAAGGTACAGAGAAACATTCAGTACTTC	CASSLGKVQRNIQYF
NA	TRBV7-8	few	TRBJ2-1	TGTGCCAGCAGCGTCCGGGACTCCCTCTACAATGAGCAGTTCTTC	CASSVRDSLYNEQFF
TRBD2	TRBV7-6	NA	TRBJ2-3	TGTGCCAGCAGCTCTTGGACTAGCGGGGTGAGCACAGATACGCAGTATTTT	CASSSWTSGVSTDTQYF
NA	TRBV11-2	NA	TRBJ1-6	TGTGCCAGCAGCTTAGGGGAATCGTATAATTCACCCCTCCACTTT	CASSLGESYNSPLHF
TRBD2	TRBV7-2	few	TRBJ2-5	TGTGCCAGCAGAATCACTAGCGGGAGGGCCCAGTACTTC	CASRITSGRAQYF
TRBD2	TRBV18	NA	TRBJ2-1	TGTGCCAGCTCCCCAAAGATTAGCGGGAGGGCCGCGAATGAGCAGTTCTTC	CASSPKISGRAANEQFF
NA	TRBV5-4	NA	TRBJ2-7	TGTGCCAGCAGCTTGATAGCTTCCTCCTACGAGCAGTACTTC	CASSLIASSYEQYF
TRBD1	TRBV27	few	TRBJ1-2	TGTGCCAGCAAGGGGACAGGGGCTGGCTACACCTTC	CASKGTGAGYTF
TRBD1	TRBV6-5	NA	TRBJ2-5	TGTGCCAGCAGTTACTCGACAGGGGGACGGGAGACCCAGTACTTC	CASSYSTGGRETQYF
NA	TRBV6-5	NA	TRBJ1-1	TGTGCCAGCAGTTACGGTGCAGGCTTACGCAAAGAAGCTTTCTTT	CASSYGAGLRKEAFF
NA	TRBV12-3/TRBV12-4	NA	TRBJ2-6	TGTGCCAGCAGTTTGGGAGGACTGGTTTCTGGGGCCAACGTCCTGACTTTC	CASSLGGLVSGANVLTF
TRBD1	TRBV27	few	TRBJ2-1	TGTGCCAGCAGTCCACAGCCCAGGGGGAATGAGCAGTTCTTC	CASSPQPRGNEQFF
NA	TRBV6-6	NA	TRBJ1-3	TGTGCCAGCAGTGCTACCGGGACCAGGAAAGTTGGAAACACCATATATTTT	CASSATGTRKVGNTIYF
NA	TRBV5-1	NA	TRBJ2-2	TGCGCCAGCAGCTTGTTGGGGGAATCCGCCACCGGGGAGCTGTTTTTT	CASSLLGESATGELFF
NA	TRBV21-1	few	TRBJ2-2	TGTGCCAGCAGCCGGGACAGGGGGACGAGGCCCAGGGGCGGGGAGCTGTTTTTT	CASSRDRGTRPRGGELFF